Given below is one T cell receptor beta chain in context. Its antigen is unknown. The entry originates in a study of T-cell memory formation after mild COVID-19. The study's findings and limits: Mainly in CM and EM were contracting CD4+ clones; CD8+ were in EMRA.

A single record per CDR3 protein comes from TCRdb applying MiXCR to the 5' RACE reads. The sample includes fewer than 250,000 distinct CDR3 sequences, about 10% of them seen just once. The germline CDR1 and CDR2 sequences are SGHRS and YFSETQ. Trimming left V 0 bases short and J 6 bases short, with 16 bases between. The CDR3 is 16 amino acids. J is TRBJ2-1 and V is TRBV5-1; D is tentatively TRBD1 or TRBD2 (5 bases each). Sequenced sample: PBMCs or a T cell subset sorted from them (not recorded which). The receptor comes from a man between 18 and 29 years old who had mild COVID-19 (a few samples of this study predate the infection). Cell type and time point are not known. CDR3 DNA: TGCGCCAGCAGCTTGGACGGCGGCGAGGGGTTCAATGAGCAGTTCTTC. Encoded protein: CASSLDGGEGFNEQFF.